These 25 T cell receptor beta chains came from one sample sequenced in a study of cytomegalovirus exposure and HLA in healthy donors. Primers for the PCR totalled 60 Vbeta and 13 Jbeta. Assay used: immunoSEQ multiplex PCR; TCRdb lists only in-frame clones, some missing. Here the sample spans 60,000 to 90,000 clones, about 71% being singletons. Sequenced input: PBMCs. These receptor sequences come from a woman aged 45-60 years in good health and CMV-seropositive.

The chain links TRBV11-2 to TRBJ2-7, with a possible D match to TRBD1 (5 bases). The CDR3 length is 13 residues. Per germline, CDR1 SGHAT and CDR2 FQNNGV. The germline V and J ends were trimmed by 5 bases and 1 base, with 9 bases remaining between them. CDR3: CASSPGISYEQYF. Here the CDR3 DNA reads TGTGCCAGCAGCCCAGGGATTTCCTACGAGCAGTACTTC.

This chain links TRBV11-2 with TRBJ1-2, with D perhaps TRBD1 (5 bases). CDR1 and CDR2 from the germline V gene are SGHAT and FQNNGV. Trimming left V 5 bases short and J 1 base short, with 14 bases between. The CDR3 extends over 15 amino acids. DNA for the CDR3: TGTGCCAGCAGCGTTGGCGGGGCCGTTAACTATGGCTACACCTTC. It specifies CASSVGGAVNYGYTF.

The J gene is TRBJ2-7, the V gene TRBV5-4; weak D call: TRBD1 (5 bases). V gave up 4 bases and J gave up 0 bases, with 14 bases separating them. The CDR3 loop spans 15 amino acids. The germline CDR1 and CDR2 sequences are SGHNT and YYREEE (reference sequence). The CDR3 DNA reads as TGTGCCAGCAGCACGCTGGACACCTCCTCCTACGAGCAGTACTTC. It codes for CASSTLDTSSYEQYF.

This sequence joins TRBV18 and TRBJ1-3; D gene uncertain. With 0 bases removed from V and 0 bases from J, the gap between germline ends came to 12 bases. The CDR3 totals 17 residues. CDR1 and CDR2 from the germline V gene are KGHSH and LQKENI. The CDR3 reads CASSPPRGQSSGNTIYF. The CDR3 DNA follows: TGTGCCAGCTCACCACCGCGAGGGCAGAGCTCTGGAAACACCATATATTTT.

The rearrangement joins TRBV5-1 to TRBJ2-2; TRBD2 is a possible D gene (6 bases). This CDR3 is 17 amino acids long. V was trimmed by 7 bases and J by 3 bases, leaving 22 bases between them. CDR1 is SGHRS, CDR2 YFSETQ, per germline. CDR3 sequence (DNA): TGCGCCAGCGTAAGTTACACGGGCGGGACGGACACCGGGGAGCTGTTTTTT. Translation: CASVSYTGGTDTGELFF.

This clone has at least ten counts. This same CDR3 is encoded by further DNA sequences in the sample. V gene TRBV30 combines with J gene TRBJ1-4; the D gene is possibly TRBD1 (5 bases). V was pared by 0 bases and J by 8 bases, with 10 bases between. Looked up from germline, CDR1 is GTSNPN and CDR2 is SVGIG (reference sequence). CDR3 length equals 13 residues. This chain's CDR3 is CAWSVSGGEKLFF. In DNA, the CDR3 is TGTGCCTGGAGTGTTTCGGGGGGAGAAAAACTGTTTTTT. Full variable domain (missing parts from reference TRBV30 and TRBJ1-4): SQTIHQWPATLVQPVGSPLSLECTVEGTSNPNLYWYRQAAGRGLQLLFYSVGIGQISSEVPQNLSASRPQDRQFILSSKKLLLSDSGFYLCAWSVSGGEKLFFGSGTQLSVL.

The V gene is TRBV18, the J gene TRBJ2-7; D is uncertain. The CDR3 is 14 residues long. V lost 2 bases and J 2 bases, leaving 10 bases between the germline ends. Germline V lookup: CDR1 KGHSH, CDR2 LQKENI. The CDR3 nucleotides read TGTGCCAGCTCACCATGGGCAGACACCTACGAGCAGTACTTC. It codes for CASSPWADTYEQYF.

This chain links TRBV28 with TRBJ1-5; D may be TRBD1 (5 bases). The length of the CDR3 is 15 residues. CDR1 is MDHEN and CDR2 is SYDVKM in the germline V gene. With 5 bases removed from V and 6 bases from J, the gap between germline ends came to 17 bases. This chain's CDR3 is CASSPLVGEGQPQHF. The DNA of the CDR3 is TGTGCCAGCAGTCCTCTCGTGGGGGAGGGTCAGCCCCAGCATTTT.

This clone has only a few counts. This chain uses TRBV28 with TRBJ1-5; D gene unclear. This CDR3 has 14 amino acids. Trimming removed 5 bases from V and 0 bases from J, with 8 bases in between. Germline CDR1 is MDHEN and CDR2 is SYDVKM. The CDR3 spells CASSTTISNQPQHF. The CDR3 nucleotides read TGTGCCAGCAGTACGACAATTAGCAATCAGCCCCAGCATTTT.

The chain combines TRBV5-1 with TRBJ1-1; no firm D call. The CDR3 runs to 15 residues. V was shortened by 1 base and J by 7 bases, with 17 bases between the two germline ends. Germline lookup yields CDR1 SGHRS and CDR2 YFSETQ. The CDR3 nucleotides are TGCGCCAGCAGCTTGACCGGACGGGTAGCGGGTGAAGCTTTCTTT. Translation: CASSLTGRVAGEAFF.

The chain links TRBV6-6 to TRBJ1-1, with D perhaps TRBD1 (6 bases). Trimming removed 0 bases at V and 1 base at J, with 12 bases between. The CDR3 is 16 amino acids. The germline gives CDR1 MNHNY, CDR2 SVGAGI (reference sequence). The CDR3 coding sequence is TGTGCCAGCAGTTACTCGAGGGGGGGTGGGAACACTGAAGCTTTCTTT. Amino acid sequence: CASSYSRGGGNTEAFF.

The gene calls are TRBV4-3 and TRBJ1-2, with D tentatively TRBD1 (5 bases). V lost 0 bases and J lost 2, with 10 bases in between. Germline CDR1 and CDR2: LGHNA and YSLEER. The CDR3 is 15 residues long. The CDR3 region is CASSQDLTGNYGYTF. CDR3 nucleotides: TGCGCCAGCAGCCAAGATCTCACAGGAAACTATGGCTACACCTTC.

As DNA, the CDR3 is TGTGCCAGTAGTGCTCTAACTGAAGCTTTCTTT. It codes for CASSALTEAFF. The genes are TRBV19 and TRBJ1-1; D remains ambiguous. CDR1 is LNHDA and CDR2 is SQIVND in the germline V gene (reference sequence). V was clipped by 5 bases and J by 5 bases, with 6 bases between them. This CDR3 comprises 11 residues.

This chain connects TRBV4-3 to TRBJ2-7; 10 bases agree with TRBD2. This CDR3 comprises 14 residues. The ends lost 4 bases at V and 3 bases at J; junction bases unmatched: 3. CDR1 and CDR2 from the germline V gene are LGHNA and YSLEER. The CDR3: CASSPGTSDYEQYF. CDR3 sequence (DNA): TGCGCCAGCAGCCCAGGGACTAGCGACTACGAGCAGTACTTC.

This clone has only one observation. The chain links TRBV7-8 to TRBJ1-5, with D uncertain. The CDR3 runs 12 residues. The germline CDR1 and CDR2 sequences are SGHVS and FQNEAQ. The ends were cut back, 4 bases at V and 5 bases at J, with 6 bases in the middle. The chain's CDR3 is CASSYPDQPQHF. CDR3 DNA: TGTGCCAGCAGCTACCCGGATCAGCCCCAGCATTTT.

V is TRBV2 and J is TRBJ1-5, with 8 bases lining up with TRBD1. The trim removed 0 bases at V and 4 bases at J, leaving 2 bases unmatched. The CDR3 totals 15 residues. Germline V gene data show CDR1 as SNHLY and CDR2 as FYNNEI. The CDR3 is CASSEARQGNQPQHF. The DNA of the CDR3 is TGTGCCAGCAGTGAAGCAAGACAGGGGAATCAGCCCCAGCATTTT.

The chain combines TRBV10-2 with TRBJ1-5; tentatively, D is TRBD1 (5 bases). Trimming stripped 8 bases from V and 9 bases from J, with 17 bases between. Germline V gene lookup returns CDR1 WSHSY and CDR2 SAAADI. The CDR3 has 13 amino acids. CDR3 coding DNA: TGCGCCAGCCGAGGAGACCCCAGGGCGCCCCAGCATTTT. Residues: CASRGDPRAPQHF.

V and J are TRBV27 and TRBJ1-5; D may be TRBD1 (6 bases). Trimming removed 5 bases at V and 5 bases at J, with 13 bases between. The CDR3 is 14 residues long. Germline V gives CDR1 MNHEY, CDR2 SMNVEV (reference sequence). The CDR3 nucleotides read TGTGCCAGCAGTCAGAGGACAGCAGATCAGCCCCAGCATTTT. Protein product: CASSQRTADQPQHF.

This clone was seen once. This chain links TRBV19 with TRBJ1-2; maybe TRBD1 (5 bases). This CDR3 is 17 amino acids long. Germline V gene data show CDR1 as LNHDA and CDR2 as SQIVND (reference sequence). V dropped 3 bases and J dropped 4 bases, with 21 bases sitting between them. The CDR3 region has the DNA TGTGCCAGTAGTATCTCGTCCCAGGGTCAGCTGGGCTATGGCTACACCTTC. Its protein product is CASSISSQGQLGYGYTF. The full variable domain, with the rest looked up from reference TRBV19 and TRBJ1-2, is DGGITQSPKYLFRKEGQNVTLSCEQNLNHDAMYWYRQDPGQGLRLIYYSQIVNDFQKGDIAEGYSVSREKKESFPLTVTSAQKNPTAFYLCASSISSQGQLGYGYTFGSGTRLTVV.

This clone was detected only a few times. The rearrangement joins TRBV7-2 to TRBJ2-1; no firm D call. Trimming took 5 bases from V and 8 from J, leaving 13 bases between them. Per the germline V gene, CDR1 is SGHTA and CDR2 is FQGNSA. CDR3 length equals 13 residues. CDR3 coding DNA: TGTGCCAGCAGCACATACCTCATCGATGAGCAGTTCTTC. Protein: CASSTYLIDEQFF.

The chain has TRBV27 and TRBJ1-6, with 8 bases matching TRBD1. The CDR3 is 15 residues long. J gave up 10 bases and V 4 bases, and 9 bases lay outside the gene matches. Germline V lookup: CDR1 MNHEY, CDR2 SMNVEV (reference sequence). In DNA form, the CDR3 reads TGTGCCAGCAGTTGGGTCGACAGGGGCGGCTCACCCCTCCACTTT. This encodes CASSWVDRGGSPLHF.

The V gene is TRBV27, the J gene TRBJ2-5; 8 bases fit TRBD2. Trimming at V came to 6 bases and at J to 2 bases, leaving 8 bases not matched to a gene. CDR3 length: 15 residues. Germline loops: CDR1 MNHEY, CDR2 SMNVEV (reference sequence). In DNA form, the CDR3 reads TGTGCCAGCAGCTCAATAGCGGGGATGCAAGAGACCCAGTACTTC. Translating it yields CASSSIAGMQETQYF.

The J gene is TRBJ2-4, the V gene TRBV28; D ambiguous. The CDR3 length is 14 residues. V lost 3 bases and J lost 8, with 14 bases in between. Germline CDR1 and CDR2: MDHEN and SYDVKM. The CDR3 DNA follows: TGTGCCAGCAGTTTCGATCGGGTCGAGGACATTCAGTACTTC. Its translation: CASSFDRVEDIQYF.

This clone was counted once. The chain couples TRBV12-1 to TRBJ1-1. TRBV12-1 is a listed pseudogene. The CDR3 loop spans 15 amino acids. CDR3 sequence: CASSFEIVEVSEAFF. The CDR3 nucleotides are TGTGCCAGCAGCTTTGAGATTGTGGAGGTGAGTGAAGCTTTCTTT.

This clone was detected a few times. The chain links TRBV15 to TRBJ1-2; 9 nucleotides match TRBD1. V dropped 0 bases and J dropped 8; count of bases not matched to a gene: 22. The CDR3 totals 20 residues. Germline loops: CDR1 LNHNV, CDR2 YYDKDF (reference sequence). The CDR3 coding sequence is TGTGCCACCAGCAGAGATCGAGGGGTCGGGACAGGGTCCTCCGGGATCGGCTACACCTTC. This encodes CATSRDRGVGTGSSGIGYTF.